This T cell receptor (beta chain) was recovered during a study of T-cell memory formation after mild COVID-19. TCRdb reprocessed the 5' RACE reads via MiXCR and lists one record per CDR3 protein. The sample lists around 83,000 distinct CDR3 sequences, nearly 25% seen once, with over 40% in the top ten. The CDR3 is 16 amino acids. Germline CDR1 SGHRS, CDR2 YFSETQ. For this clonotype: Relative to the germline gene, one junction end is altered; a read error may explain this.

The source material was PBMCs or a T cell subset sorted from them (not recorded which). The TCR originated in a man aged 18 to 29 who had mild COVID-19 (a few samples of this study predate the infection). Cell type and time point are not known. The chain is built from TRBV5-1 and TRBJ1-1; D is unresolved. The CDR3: CASSFAGGYLNTEAFF. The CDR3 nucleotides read TGCGCCAGCAGCTTCGCGGGAGGGTACCTGAATACTGAAGCTTTCTTT.